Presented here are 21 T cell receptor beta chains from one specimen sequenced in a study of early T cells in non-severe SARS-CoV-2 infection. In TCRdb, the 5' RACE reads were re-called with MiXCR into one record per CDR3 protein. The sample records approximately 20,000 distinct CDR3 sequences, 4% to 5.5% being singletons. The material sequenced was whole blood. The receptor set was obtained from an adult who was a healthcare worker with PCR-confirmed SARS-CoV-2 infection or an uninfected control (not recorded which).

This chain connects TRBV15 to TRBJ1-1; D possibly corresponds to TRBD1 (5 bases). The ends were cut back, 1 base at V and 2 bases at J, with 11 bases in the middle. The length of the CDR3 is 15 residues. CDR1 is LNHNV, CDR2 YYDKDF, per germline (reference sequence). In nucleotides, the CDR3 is TGTGCCACCAGCAGAGGGGCAGGGAGAAACACTGAAGCTTTCTTT. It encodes CATSRGAGRNTEAFF. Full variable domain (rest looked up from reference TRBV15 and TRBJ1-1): DAMVIQNPRYQVTQFGKPVTLSCSQTLNHNVMYWYQQKSSQAPKLLFHYYDKDFNNEADTPDNFQSRRPNTSFCFLDIRSPGLGDTAMYLCATSRGAGRNTEAFFGQGTRLTVV.

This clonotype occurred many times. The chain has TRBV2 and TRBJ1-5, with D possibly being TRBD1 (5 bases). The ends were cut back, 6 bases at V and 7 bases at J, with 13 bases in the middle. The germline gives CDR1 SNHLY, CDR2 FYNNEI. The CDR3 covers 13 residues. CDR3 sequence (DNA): TGTGCCAGCAGGGGTTTACAGGCCCAGCCCCAGCATTTT. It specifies CASRGLQAQPQHF. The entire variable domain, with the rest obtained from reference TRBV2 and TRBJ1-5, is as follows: EPEVTQTPSHQVTQMGQEVILRCVPISNHLYFYWYRQILGQKVEFLVSFYNNEISEKSEIFDDQFSVERPDGSNFTLKIRSTKLEDSAMYFCASRGLQAQPQHFGDGTRLSIL.

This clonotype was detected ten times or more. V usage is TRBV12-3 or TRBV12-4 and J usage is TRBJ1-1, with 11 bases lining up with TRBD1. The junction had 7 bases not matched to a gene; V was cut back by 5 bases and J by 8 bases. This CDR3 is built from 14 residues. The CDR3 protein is CASSAGTGGREAFF. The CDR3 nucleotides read TGTGCCAGCAGTGCCGGGACAGGGGGTAGAGAAGCTTTCTTT.

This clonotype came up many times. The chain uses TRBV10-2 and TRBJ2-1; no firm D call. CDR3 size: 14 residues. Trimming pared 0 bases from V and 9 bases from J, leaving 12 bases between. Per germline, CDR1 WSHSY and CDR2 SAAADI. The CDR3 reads CASSESGLNGEQFF. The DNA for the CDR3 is TGCGCCAGCAGTGAGTCTGGGCTAAATGGTGAGCAGTTCTTC.

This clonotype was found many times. DNA for the CDR3: TGTGCCAGCAGCTTCAGGGGAGCTAATTCACCCCTCCACTTT. Translation gives CASSFRGANSPLHF. This chain links TRBV7-2 with TRBJ1-6, with D perhaps matching TRBD1 (6 bases). V lost 3 bases and J lost 6, with 9 bases in between. The CDR3 has 14 residues. Germline V gives CDR1 SGHTA, CDR2 FQGNSA.

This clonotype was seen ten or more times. The CDR3 loop reads CASSLGVGRSYNEQFF. The CDR3 DNA is TGTGCCAGCAGCTTAGGAGTGGGCCGCTCCTACAATGAGCAGTTCTTC. This chain connects TRBV7-2 to TRBJ2-1; the D is unclear. This CDR3 is built from 16 residues. The germline gives CDR1 SGHTA, CDR2 FQGNSA. The V end lost 1 base, the J end lost 0 bases, and 10 bases lay between the germline ends.

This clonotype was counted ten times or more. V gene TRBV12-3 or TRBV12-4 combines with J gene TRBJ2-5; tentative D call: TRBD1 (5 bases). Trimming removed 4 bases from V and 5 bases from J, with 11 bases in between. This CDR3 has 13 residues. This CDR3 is CASSSDSSETQYF. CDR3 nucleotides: TGTGCCAGCAGTTCCGACAGTAGTGAGACCCAGTACTTC.

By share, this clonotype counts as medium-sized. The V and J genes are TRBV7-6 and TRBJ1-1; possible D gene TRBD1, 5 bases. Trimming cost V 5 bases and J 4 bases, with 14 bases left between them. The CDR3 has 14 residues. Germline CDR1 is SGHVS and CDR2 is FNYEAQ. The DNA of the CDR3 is TGTGCCAGCAGCGGGGGGGGAGGGCGCACTGAAGCTTTCTTT. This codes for CASSGGGGRTEAFF. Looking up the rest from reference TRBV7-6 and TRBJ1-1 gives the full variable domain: GAGVSQSPRYKVTKRGQDVALRCDPISGHVSLYWYRQALGQGPEFLTYFNYEAQQDKSGLPNDRFSAERPEGSISTLTIQRTEQRDSAMYRCASSGGGGRTEAFFGQGTRLTVV.

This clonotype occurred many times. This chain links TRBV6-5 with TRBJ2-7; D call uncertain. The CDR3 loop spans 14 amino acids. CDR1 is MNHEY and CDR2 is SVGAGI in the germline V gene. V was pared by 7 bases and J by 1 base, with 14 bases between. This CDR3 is CASKASLTSYEQYF. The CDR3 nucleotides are TGTGCCAGCAAAGCTTCACTTACTTCCTACGAGCAGTACTTC.

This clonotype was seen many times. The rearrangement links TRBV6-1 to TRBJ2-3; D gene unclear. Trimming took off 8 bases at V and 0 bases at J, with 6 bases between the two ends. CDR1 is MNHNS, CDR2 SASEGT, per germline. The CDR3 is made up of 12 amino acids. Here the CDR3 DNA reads TGTGCCAGCGACTGGAGCACAGATACGCAGTATTTT. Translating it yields CASDWSTDTQYF.

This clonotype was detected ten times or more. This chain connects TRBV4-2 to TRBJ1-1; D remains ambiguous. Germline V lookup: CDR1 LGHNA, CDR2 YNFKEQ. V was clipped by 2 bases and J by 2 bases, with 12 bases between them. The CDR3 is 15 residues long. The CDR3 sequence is CASSQSPGSNTEAFF. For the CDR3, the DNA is TGTGCCAGCAGCCAATCACCGGGATCTAACACTGAAGCTTTCTTT.

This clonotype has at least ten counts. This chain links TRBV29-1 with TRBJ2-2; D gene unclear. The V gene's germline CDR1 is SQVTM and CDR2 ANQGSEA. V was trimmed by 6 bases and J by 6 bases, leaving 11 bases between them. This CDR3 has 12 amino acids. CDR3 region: CSVAPLPGELFF. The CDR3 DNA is TGCAGCGTCGCCCCCTTGCCCGGGGAGCTGTTTTTT.

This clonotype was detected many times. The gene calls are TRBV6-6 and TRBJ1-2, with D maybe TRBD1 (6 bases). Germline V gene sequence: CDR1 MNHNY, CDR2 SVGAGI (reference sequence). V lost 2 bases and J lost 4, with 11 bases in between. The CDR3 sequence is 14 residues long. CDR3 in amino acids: CASSYRTDSYGYTF. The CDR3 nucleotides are TGTGCCAGCAGTTACCGGACAGATAGCTATGGCTACACCTTC.

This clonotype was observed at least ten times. CDR3 sequence reads: CASSFPGGMGTGELFF. CDR3 coding DNA: TGTGCCAGCAGCTTTCCAGGGGGCATGGGGACCGGGGAGCTGTTTTTT. The chain is built from TRBV5-6 and TRBJ2-2, with TRBD1 matching 8 bases. The CDR3 is 16 residues long. The V segment lost 2 bases and the J segment 5 bases; nucleotides outside the gene matches: 8. CDR1 SGHDT and CDR2 YYEEEE come from the germline V gene.

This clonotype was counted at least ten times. CDR3 sequence: CASSQTQARRNQPQHF. CDR3 DNA sequence: TGTGCCAGCAGCCAAACCCAGGCTCGGCGCAATCAGCCCCAGCATTTT. V and J are TRBV4-2 and TRBJ1-5; D unresolved. The V gene lost 2 bases and the J gene lost 2 bases, with 13 bases spanning the gap. Germline V gives CDR1 LGHNA, CDR2 YNFKEQ. The CDR3 is 16 residues long.

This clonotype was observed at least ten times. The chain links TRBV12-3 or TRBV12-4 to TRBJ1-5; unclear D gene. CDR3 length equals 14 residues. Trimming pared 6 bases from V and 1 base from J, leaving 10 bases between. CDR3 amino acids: CASRRTESNQPQHF. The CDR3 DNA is TGTGCCAGCAGGCGCACAGAGAGCAATCAGCCCCAGCATTTT.

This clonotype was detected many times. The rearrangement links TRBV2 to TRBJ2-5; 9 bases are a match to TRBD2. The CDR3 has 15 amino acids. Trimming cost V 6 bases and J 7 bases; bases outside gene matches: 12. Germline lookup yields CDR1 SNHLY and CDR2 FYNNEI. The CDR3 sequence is CASRRAGGASWTQYF. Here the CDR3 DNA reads TGTGCCAGCAGACGAGCGGGGGGTGCCTCGTGGACCCAGTACTTC.

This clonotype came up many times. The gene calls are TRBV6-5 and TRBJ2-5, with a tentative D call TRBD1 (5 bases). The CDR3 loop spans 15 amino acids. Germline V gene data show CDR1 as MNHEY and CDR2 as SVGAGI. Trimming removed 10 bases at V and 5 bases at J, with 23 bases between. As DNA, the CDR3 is TGTGCCACCCACCCCGGAAGGGGTCCAGAGGAGACCCAGTACTTC. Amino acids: CATHPGRGPEETQYF.

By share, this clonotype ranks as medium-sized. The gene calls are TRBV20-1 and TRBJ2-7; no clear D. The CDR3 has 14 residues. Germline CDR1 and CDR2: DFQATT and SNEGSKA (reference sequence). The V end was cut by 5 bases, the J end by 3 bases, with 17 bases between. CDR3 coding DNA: TGCAGTGCTTCCGAGGCACAGCGAATCTACGAGCAGTACTTC. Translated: CSASEAQRIYEQYF.

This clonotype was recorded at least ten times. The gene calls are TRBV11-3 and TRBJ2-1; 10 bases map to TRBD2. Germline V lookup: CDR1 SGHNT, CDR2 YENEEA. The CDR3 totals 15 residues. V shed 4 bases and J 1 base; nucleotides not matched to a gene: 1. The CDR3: CASSSSGGSYNEQFF. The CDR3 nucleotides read TGTGCCAGCAGCTCTAGCGGGGGTTCCTACAATGAGCAGTTCTTC.

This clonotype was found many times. This CDR3 reads CASSLRKGDNEQFF. The CDR3, as DNA: TGTGCCAGCAGCTTAAGGAAGGGTGACAATGAGCAGTTCTTC. This sequence joins TRBV7-9 and TRBJ2-1; D gene uncertain. The CDR3 has 14 residues. V was cut by 2 bases and J by 5 bases, with 10 bases left in between. The germline gives CDR1 SEHNR, CDR2 FQNEAQ (reference sequence).